The following is a T cell receptor (beta chain) sequence with its context. Its antigen is as yet unknown. Germline V lookup: CDR1 LNHDA, CDR2 SQIVND (reference sequence). The CDR3 runs 14 residues. Trimming left V 4 bases short and J 4 bases short, with 8 bases between. This entry belongs to a study of cytomegalovirus exposure and HLA in healthy donors. Study-level findings and limits: Accounts indicate the classifier identified cytomegalovirus status with strong specificity and sensitivity. Productive rates of about 87% or about 30% were seen for most TCR beta V segments in an earlier analysis. There were reportedly fewer N-insertions in an Asian-associated ancestry cluster than the roughly 670-donor mean, in a later analysis.

PCR was performed using 60 Vbeta and 13 Jbeta primers. Libraries were prepared by immunoSEQ multiplex PCR; TCRdb keeps only in-frame clonotypes and omits some of them. The repertoire holds around 190,000 clones, with around 77% as singletons. The TCR originated in a woman under 40 in good health and CMV-seronegative. The chain recombines TRBV19 with TRBJ1-6, with D possibly TRBD1 on 6 matching bases. The sequenced sample consisted of PBMCs. CDR3 loop: CASSRGQYNSPLHF. Here the CDR3 DNA reads TGTGCCAGTAGTAGGGGGCAGTATAATTCACCCCTCCACTTT.